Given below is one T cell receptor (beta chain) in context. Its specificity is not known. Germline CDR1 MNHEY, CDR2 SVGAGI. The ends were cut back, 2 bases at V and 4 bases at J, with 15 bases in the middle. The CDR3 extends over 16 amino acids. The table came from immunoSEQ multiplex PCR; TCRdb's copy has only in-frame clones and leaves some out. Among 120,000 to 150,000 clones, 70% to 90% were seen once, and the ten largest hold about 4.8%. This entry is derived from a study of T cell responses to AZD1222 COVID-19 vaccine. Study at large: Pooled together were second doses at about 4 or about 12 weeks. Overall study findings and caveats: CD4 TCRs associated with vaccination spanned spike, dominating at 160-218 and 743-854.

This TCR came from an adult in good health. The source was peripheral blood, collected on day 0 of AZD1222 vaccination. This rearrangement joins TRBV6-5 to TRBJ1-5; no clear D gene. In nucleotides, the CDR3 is TGTGCCAGCAGTTACGGAGTATCGCCAACGAATCAGCCCCAGCATTTT. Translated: CASSYGVSPTNQPQHF.